The sample holds one count of the clone carrying this T cell receptor beta chain. Methods used by the authors: Estimated nucleated cell counts came from reference gene primer amplification. The assay was immunoSEQ multiplex PCR, and TCRdb's table has in-frame clones only and misses some. The DNA was the basis for D and trimming; V, J and clone size are from that table. The sample includes over 55,000 clones, 87% of them seen just once. This entry comes from a study of blood T cell repertoires in COVID-19. Study overall: Samples came from the United States, Italy and Spain, spanning acute and convalescent COVID-19.

This TCR came from a man aged 50-59 years with active COVID-19. Material: peripheral blood.

This CDR3 is CASSSESGSRNEQFF. For the CDR3, the DNA is TGTGCCAGCAGCTCCGAGAGCGGGAGTCGGAATGAGCAGTTCTTC. The rearrangement joins TRBV5-4 to TRBJ2-1, with 8 positions matching TRBD2. Germline V gives CDR1 SGHNT, CDR2 YYREEE (reference sequence). J lost 7 bases, V lost 3 bases, and 9 bases had no gene match. This CDR3 is 15 amino acids long.